The 17 T cell receptor beta chains listed next were all sequenced from one sample in a study of T-cell memory formation after mild COVID-19. TCRdb reprocessed the 5' RACE reads with MiXCR, giving one entry per CDR3 protein. The sample yields around 260,000 distinct CDR3 sequences, around 15% seen once. The sample was PBMCs or a T cell subset sorted from them (not recorded which). Receptors originate from a man between 18 and 29 years old who had mild COVID-19 (a few samples of this study predate the infection). Cell type and time point are not known.

This clonotype has a count of ten or more. This chain joins TRBV6-1 and TRBJ2-7, with D possibly matching TRBD1 (6 bases). The CDR3 is 14 residues long. Trimming took off 6 bases at V and 5 bases at J, with 17 bases between the two ends. The V gene's germline CDR1 is MNHNS and CDR2 SASEGT. The CDR3 DNA follows: TGTGCCAGCAGCAGGGGCCAGGGAATCGACGAGCAGTACGTC. Protein sequence: CASSRGQGIDEQYV.

This clonotype was picked up a small number of times. This chain joins TRBV5-5 and TRBJ1-2; the D gene is possibly TRBD1 (5 bases). The CDR3 runs 15 residues. The germline V gene encodes CDR1 SGHKS and CDR2 YYEKEE (reference sequence). The V end lost 4 bases, the J end lost 3 bases, and 16 bases lay between the germline ends. CDR3 sequence reads: CASSTGLRVDYGYTF. CDR3 nucleotides: TGTGCCAGCAGCACGGGGCTTCGGGTAGACTATGGCTACACCTTC.

There are a few counts of this clonotype. The gene calls are TRBV7-3 and TRBJ2-1; 12 bases agree with TRBD2. V dropped 5 bases and J dropped 6; count of bases not matched to a gene: 5. Germline V lookup: CDR1 SGHTA, CDR2 FQGTGA. The CDR3 spans 15 residues. The CDR3 nucleotides are TGTGCCAGCAGCCTAGCGGGGGGGCCCAGCAATGAGCAGTTCTTC. Its translation is CASSLAGGPSNEQFF.

This clonotype has a single count. The V gene is TRBV11-2, the J gene TRBJ2-6; no reliable D call. Germline V gene lookup returns CDR1 SGHAT and CDR2 FQNNGV. The CDR3 totals 15 residues. Trimming pared 5 bases from V and 4 bases from J, leaving 12 bases between. CDR3 amino acids: CASSVLRSGANVLTF. In DNA, the CDR3 is TGTGCCAGCAGCGTCTTGCGCTCCGGGGCCAACGTCCTGACTTTC.

This clonotype was recorded a few times. The V gene is TRBV4-2, the J gene TRBJ2-1, with a weak D call TRBD2 (5 bases). Trimming left V 0 bases short and J 2 bases short, with 8 bases between. CDR1 LGHNA and CDR2 YNFKEQ come from the germline V gene. CDR3 length: 15 amino acids. The CDR3 sequence is CASSQDSGAYNEQFF. CDR3 coding DNA: TGTGCCAGCAGCCAAGATTCCGGGGCCTACAATGAGCAGTTCTTC.

This clonotype was seen a handful of times. The V and J genes are TRBV7-2 and TRBJ2-7; the D gene is possibly TRBD1 (5 bases). The germline CDR1 and CDR2 sequences are SGHTA and FQGNSA. Between the trimmed V and J ends, which lost 1 base and 5 bases, there was a span of 9 bases. The CDR3 extends over 13 amino acids. The CDR3 DNA reads as TGTGCCAGCAGCTTAGGGGTCAGGGACGAGCAGTACTTC. It yields the protein CASSLGVRDEQYF. Looking up the rest from reference TRBV7-2 and TRBJ2-7 gives the full variable domain: GAGVSQSPSNKVTEKGKDVELRCDPISGHTALYWYRQSLGQGLEFLIYFQGNSAPDKSGLPSDRFSAERTGGSVSTLTIQRTQQEDSAVYLCASSLGVRDEQYFGPGTRLTVT.

The chain combines TRBV27 with TRBJ2-7, with D maybe TRBD2 (5 bases). The CDR3 is made up of 15 amino acids. V shed 2 bases and J shed 2 bases, with 13 bases lying between them. Germline lookup yields CDR1 MNHEY and CDR2 SMNVEV (reference sequence). The CDR3 is CASSLRAPRAYEQYF. The DNA for the CDR3 is TGTGCCAGCAGTTTACGGGCTCCGAGGGCCTACGAGCAGTACTTC.

In this sample, this clonotype turned up a few times. The gene calls are TRBV7-9 and TRBJ1-1, with 7 bases aligning to TRBD1. Trimming removed 3 bases from V and 8 bases from J; junction bases left unmatched: 3. This CDR3 region has 12 residues. The germline CDR1 and CDR2 sequences are SEHNR and FQNEAQ (reference sequence). CDR3 bases: TGTGCCAGCAGCTTCGGGACAGCCGAAGCTTTCTTT. Its protein is CASSFGTAEAFF.

This clonotype showed up many times. The J gene is TRBJ2-2, the V gene TRBV5-1, with TRBD2 matching over 8 bases. Germline CDR1 reads SGHRS; CDR2 reads YFSETQ. The CDR3 length is 13 residues. Unmatched junction bases numbered 5, after V lost 6 bases and J lost 7 bases. This CDR3 reads CASTGGAGGELFF. The CDR3 region has the DNA TGCGCCAGCACCGGGGGGGCCGGCGGGGAGCTGTTTTTT.

This clonotype has more than one count but fewer than ten. The chain joins TRBV7-2 to TRBJ2-3, with D perhaps matching TRBD2 (5 bases). The V end was cut by 8 bases, the J end by 8 bases, with 14 bases between. Germline V lookup: CDR1 SGHTA, CDR2 FQGNSA. The CDR3 is 12 amino acids. This chain's CDR3 is CASASIGVTQYF. CDR3 bases: TGTGCCAGCGCGAGCATCGGGGTTACGCAGTATTTT. The entire variable domain, with the rest obtained from reference TRBV7-2 and TRBJ2-3, is as follows: GAGVSQSPSNKVTEKGKDVELRCDPISGHTALYWYRQSLGQGLEFLIYFQGNSAPDKSGLPSDRFSAERTGGSVSTLTIQRTQQEDSAVYLCASASIGVTQYFGPGTRLTVL.

This clonotype occurred a few times. J is TRBJ2-5 and V is TRBV6-5, with a possible D match to TRBD1 (6 bases). V shed 6 bases and J shed 5 bases, with 13 bases lying between them. Germline values: CDR1 MNHEY, CDR2 SVGAGI. This CDR3 has 13 residues. The CDR3 sequence: CASRQGLGETQYF. The CDR3 DNA reads as TGTGCCAGCAGGCAGGGGTTAGGGGAGACCCAGTACTTC.

The rearrangement links TRBV20-1 to TRBJ2-7; possibly TRBD1 for D (5 bases). Germline-derived CDR1 and CDR2 are DFQATT and SNEGSKA (reference sequence). V gave up 6 bases and J gave up 2 bases, with 14 bases separating them. The CDR3 consists of 13 residues. CDR3 in amino acids: CSAFDSPAYEQYF. CDR3 coding DNA: TGCAGTGCCTTCGACAGCCCGGCCTACGAGCAGTACTTC.

The chain employs TRBV4-1 and TRBJ1-2, with 7 bases fitting TRBD1. V shed 5 bases, J shed 8 bases, and the junction held 11 bases outside the gene matches. The CDR3 totals 14 residues. The germline CDR1 and CDR2 sequences are MGHRA and YSYEKL. The CDR3 protein is CASSKGGSGEGYTF. CDR3 coding DNA: TGCGCCAGCAGCAAAGGGGGCTCAGGGGAAGGCTACACCTTC.

Here the CDR3 reads CASSQGRPPTVGEQYF. The CDR3 nucleotides are TGCGCCAGCAGCCAAGGGCGGCCCCCGACTGTGGGGGAGCAGTACTTC. The chain uses TRBV4-3 and TRBJ2-7; D is undetermined. Germline assignment: CDR1 LGHNA and CDR2 YSLEER. This CDR3 has 16 residues. Trimming removed 1 base from V and 7 bases from J, with 20 bases in between.

The V and J genes are TRBV6-2 or TRBV6-3 and TRBJ2-5; unclear D gene. This CDR3 is 14 amino acids long. The V and J ends lost 6 bases and 1 base respectively, with 12 bases between them. Germline lookup yields CDR1 MNHEY and CDR2 SVGEGT. In DNA form, the CDR3 reads TGTGCCAGCAGACCCGGGCTACTCCAAGAGACCCAGTACTTC. Translating it yields CASRPGLLQETQYF.

This clonotype turned up a few times. The chain recombines TRBV21-1 with TRBJ1-1; the DNA was not compared with TRBD1, the D call given in the table. TRBV21-1 is classified as a pseudogene. The CDR3 contains 16 residues. CDR3 DNA sequence: TGTGCCAGCAGCATTGAGAACAGGGGGATTAGGACTGAAGCTTTCTTT. Amino acid sequence: CASSIENRGIRTEAFF.

This clonotype was seen a few times. The V and J genes are TRBV7-2 and TRBJ2-1, with a possible D match to TRBD2 (6 bases). The CDR3 sequence is 14 residues long. Deletions cut 6 bases from V and 10 bases from J, with 19 bases between. CDR1 SGHTA and CDR2 FQGNSA come from the germline V gene. The DNA of the CDR3 is TGTGCCAGCAGTCCGGGACTCTCCCCGGGGGAGCAGTTCTTC. Protein: CASSPGLSPGEQFF.